Below, 19 T cell receptor beta chains from the same sample are listed, as sequenced in a study of shared clonotypes between healthy human individuals. Method: immunoSEQ multiplex PCR; TCRdb's copy keeps in-frame clones and lacks some. The table lists 400,000 to 550,000 clones, roughly 85% of them singletons. Sequences were obtained from PBMCs. Receptors were obtained from a woman aged 40 to 55 in good health. Some clones in this sample may be carry-over from other donors' samples.

V usage is TRBV19 and J usage is TRBJ2-3, with 9 positions matching TRBD2. Trimming took 3 bases from V and 3 from J; bases not matched to a gene: 7. From germline, CDR1 is LNHDA and CDR2 SQIVND (reference sequence). This CDR3 contains 16 residues. CDR3: CASSMGTSRRTDTQYF. As DNA, the CDR3 is TGTGCCAGTAGTATGGGGACTAGCCGGAGAACAGATACGCAGTATTTT.

The chain's CDR3 is CASSLRTGPASGANVLTF. CDR3 coding DNA: TGTGCCAGCAGCTTAAGGACGGGCCCCGCTTCTGGGGCCAACGTCCTGACTTTC. The chain has TRBV7-3 and TRBJ2-6; D gene ambiguous. The CDR3 sequence is 18 residues long. Per the germline V gene, CDR1 is SGHTA and CDR2 is FQGTGA. V was shortened by 1 base and J by 1 base, with 14 bases between the two germline ends.

V usage is TRBV29-1 and J usage is TRBJ1-5; possibly TRBD1 for D (6 bases). The length of the CDR3 is 13 residues. Germline loops: CDR1 SQVTM, CDR2 ANQGSEA. V was cut by 4 bases and J by 2 bases, with 9 bases left in between. This CDR3 reads CSVAPGGNQPQHF. The CDR3 nucleotides are TGCAGCGTTGCCCCAGGGGGCAATCAGCCCCAGCATTTT.

This rearrangement joins TRBV19 to TRBJ2-2; tentatively, D is TRBD1 (7 bases). The CDR3 runs 16 residues. Between the trimmed V and J ends, which lost 3 bases and 8 bases, there was a span of 19 bases. Germline values: CDR1 LNHDA, CDR2 SQIVND (reference sequence). The CDR3 is CASSIGGGEGRGELFF. The CDR3 DNA follows: TGTGCCAGTAGTATCGGAGGGGGCGAGGGACGAGGGGAGCTGTTTTTT.

V and J are TRBV19 and TRBJ2-3; possibly TRBD1 for D (6 bases). V dropped 6 bases and J dropped 2 bases, with 15 bases sitting between them. CDR1 is LNHDA and CDR2 is SQIVND in the germline V gene (reference sequence). The CDR3 runs 15 residues. The CDR3 DNA follows: TGTGCCAGTAGCGGCGGCGCAGGGGACACAGATACGCAGTATTTT. As protein: CASSGGAGDTDTQYF.

J is TRBJ1-1 and V is TRBV5-1; D remains ambiguous. CDR3 size: 13 residues. Trimming left V 4 bases short and J 1 base short, with 8 bases between. CDR1 and CDR2 from the germline V gene are SGHRS and YFSETQ. The CDR3, as DNA: TGCGCCAGCAGCCGTGCAACGAACACTGAAGCTTTCTTT. It is translated as CASSRATNTEAFF. Combining the CDR3 with reference TRBV5-1 and TRBJ1-1 gives the whole variable domain KAGVTQTPRYLIKTRGQQVTLSCSPISGHRSVSWYQQTPGQGLQFLFEYFSETQRNKGNFPGRFSGRQFSNSRSEMNVSTLELGDSALYLCASSRATNTEAFFGQGTRLTVV.

V is TRBV30 and J is TRBJ2-2; weak D call: TRBD1 (5 bases). CDR1 is GTSNPN and CDR2 is SVGIG in the germline V gene (reference sequence). V lost 2 bases and J 6 bases, leaving 13 bases between the germline ends. The CDR3 sequence is 14 residues long. CDR3 amino acids: CAWSTAGFSGELFF. The CDR3 nucleotides are TGTGCCTGGAGTACCGCAGGGTTTTCCGGGGAGCTGTTTTTT. The whole variable domain, filled in from reference TRBV30 and TRBJ2-2, reads SQTIHQWPATLVQPVGSPLSLECTVEGTSNPNLYWYRQAAGRGLQLLFYSVGIGQISSEVPQNLSASRPQDRQFILSSKKLLLSDSGFYLCAWSTAGFSGELFFGEGSRLTVL.

This chain joins TRBV30 and TRBJ1-2; 7 bases line up with TRBD1. V was clipped by 0 bases and J by 6 bases; unmatched bases: 13. Looked up from germline, CDR1 is GTSNPN and CDR2 is SVGIG (reference sequence). The CDR3 sequence is 16 residues long. The CDR3, as DNA: TGTGCCTGGAGTGTATTGTTGTCAGGGGGTGCCGATGGCTACACCTTC. Amino acids: CAWSVLLSGGADGYTF. Full variable domain (rest looked up from reference TRBV30 and TRBJ1-2): SQTIHQWPATLVQPVGSPLSLECTVEGTSNPNLYWYRQAAGRGLQLLFYSVGIGQISSEVPQNLSASRPQDRQFILSSKKLLLSDSGFYLCAWSVLLSGGADGYTFGSGTRLTVV.

A few counts support this clone. The chain combines TRBV2 with TRBJ1-5; 12 bases are a match to TRBD1. The CDR3 length is 15 residues. Germline V lookup: CDR1 SNHLY, CDR2 FYNNEI. Unmatched junction bases numbered 5, after V lost 5 bases and J lost 6 bases. The DNA of the CDR3 is TGTGCCAGCAGTCGGGACAGGGGGCAATTTCAGCCCCAGCATTTT. Protein: CASSRDRGQFQPQHF.

This chain connects TRBV7-9 to TRBJ1-2, with D maybe TRBD1 (5 bases). The CDR3 is made up of 16 amino acids. Per germline, CDR1 SEHNR and CDR2 FQNEAQ (reference sequence). Trimming took off 5 bases at V and 4 bases at J, with 20 bases between the two ends. This chain's CDR3 is CASSNYPLQVGYGYTF. In nucleotides, the CDR3 is TGTGCCAGCAGCAATTACCCATTACAGGTCGGCTATGGCTACACCTTC.

The chain is built from TRBV6-6 and TRBJ2-7; D gene unclear. Germline V lookup: CDR1 MNHNY, CDR2 SVGAGI (reference sequence). The CDR3 consists of 11 residues. Deletions cut 0 bases from V and 5 bases from J, with 2 bases between. CDR3 residues: CASSYSNEQYF. The CDR3, as DNA: TGTGCCAGCAGTTACTCAAACGAGCAGTACTTC.

The V call is TRBV7-2, the J call TRBJ2-3; 8 positions match TRBD1. The V gene end was trimmed by 4 bases and the J gene end by 3 bases; junction bases not matched to a gene: 3. Germline CDR1 reads SGHTA; CDR2 reads FQGNSA. This CDR3 comprises 14 residues. CDR3 protein: CASSWTGRTDTQYF. The CDR3 DNA is TGTGCCAGCAGCTGGACAGGGAGAACAGATACGCAGTATTTT.

J is TRBJ2-7 and V is TRBV19; D may be TRBD2 (5 bases). The V end lost 4 bases, the J end lost 9 bases, and 19 bases lay between the germline ends. CDR1 LNHDA and CDR2 SQIVND come from the germline V gene (reference sequence). This CDR3 region has 14 residues. The CDR3 spells CASSTPGLGVVQYF. Here the CDR3 DNA reads TGTGCCAGTAGTACACCAGGACTGGGCGTGGTGCAGTACTTC.

The genes are TRBV20-1 and TRBJ2-7, with D uncertain. Germline CDR1 is DFQATT and CDR2 is SNEGSKA (reference sequence). This CDR3 comprises 11 residues. Trimming stripped 7 bases from V and 3 bases from J, with 10 bases between. The CDR3 sequence: CSVDGDYEQYF. The CDR3 DNA sequence: TGCAGTGTGGATGGAGACTACGAGCAGTACTTC.

The V and J genes are TRBV6-6 and TRBJ2-7; 11 bases agree with TRBD2. This CDR3 region has 14 residues. V shed 7 bases, J shed 2 bases, and the junction held 4 bases outside the gene matches. Germline CDR1 reads MNHNY; CDR2 reads SVGAGI (reference sequence). CDR3 sequence: CASNRLAGTYEQYF. The CDR3 nucleotides read TGTGCCAGCAACCGACTAGCGGGGACCTACGAGCAGTACTTC.

The rearrangement joins TRBV6-5 to TRBJ2-1, with no clear D. The CDR3 is 15 residues long. V lost 10 bases and J 1 base, leaving 17 bases between the germline ends. CDR1 is MNHEY, CDR2 SVGAGI, per germline. The DNA for the CDR3 is TGTGCCACCCATCACTGGCGAGAGTCCTACAATGAGCAGTTCTTC. It encodes CATHHWRESYNEQFF.

This chain links TRBV4-2 with TRBJ2-3; TRBD2 matches 8 bases. Germline-derived CDR1 and CDR2 are LGHNA and YNFKEQ. The trim removed 0 bases at V and 3 bases at J, leaving 5 bases unmatched. The CDR3 totals 16 residues. The DNA of the CDR3 is TGTGCCAGCAGCCAAGAAGCGGGAGCATCGACAGATACGCAGTATTTT. Translation: CASSQEAGASTDTQYF.

This chain joins TRBV2 and TRBJ2-4, with D possibly matching TRBD1 (6 bases). The CDR3 sequence is 13 residues long. V lost 6 bases to trimming and J lost 1 base, with 7 bases between them. Germline V gives CDR1 SNHLY, CDR2 FYNNEI. CDR3 residues: CASRRGAKNIQYF. CDR3 nucleotides: TGTGCCAGCAGAAGGGGGGCCAAAAACATTCAGTACTTC.

The chain uses TRBV5-1 and TRBJ2-5; D is unresolved. CDR1 and CDR2 from the germline V gene are SGHRS and YFSETQ. V lost 0 bases and J lost 5, with 11 bases in between. The CDR3 is 14 amino acids. DNA of the CDR3: TGCGCCAGCAGCTTGGAGAGTGGTGGGGAGACCCAGTACTTC. It translates to CASSLESGGETQYF.